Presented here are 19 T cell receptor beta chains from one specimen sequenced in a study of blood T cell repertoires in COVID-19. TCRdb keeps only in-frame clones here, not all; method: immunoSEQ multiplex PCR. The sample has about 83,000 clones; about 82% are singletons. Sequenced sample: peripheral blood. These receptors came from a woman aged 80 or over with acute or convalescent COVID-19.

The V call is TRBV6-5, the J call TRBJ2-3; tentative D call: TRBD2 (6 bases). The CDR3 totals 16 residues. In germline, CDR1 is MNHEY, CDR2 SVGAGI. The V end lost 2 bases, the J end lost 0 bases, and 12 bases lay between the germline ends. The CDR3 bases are TGTGCCAGCAGTTACGCTCGTGGGACTAGCACAGATACGCAGTATTTT. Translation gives CASSYARGTSTDTQYF.

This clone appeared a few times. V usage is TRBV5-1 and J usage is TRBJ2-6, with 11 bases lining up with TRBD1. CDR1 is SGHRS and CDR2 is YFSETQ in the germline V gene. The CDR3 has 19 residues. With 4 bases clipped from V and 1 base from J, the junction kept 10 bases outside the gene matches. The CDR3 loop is CASSPEDRGRASGANVLTF. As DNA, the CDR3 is TGCGCCAGCAGCCCGGAGGACAGGGGGCGCGCATCTGGGGCCAACGTCCTGACTTTC. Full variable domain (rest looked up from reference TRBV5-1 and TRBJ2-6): KAGVTQTPRYLIKTRGQQVTLSCSPISGHRSVSWYQQTPGQGLQFLFEYFSETQRNKGNFPGRFSGRQFSNSRSEMNVSTLELGDSALYLCASSPEDRGRASGANVLTFGAGSRLTVL.

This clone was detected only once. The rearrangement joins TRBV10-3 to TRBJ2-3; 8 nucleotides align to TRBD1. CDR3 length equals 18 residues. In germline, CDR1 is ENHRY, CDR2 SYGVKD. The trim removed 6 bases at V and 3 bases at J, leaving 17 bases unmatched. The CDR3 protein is CAIRGGQDTSLRTDTQYF. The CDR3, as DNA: TGTGCCATCAGAGGGGGACAGGATACCAGCCTCAGGACAGATACGCAGTATTTT.

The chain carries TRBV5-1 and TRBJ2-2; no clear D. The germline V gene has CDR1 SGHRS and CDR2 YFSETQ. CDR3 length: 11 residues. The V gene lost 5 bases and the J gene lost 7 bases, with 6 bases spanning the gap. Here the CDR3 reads CASSVGGELFF. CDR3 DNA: TGCGCCAGCAGTGTCGGCGGGGAGCTGTTTTTT.

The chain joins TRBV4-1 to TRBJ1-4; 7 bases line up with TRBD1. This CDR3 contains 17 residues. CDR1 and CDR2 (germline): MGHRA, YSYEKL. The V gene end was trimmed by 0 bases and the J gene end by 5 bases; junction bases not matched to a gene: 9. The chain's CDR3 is CASSQDRQGQINEKLFF. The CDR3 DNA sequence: TGCGCCAGCAGCCAAGACCGACAGGGACAAATCAATGAAAAACTGTTTTTT.

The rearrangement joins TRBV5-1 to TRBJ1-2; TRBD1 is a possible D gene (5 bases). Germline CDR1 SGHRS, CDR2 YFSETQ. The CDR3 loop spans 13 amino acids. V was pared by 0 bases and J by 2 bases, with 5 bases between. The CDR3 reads CASSLEGNYGYTF. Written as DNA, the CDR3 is TGCGCCAGCAGCTTGGAGGGGAACTATGGCTACACCTTC. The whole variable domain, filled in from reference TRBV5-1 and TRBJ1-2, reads KAGVTQTPRYLIKTRGQQVTLSCSPISGHRSVSWYQQTPGQGLQFLFEYFSETQRNKGNFPGRFSGRQFSNSRSEMNVSTLELGDSALYLCASSLEGNYGYTFGSGTRLTVV.

The CDR3: CAWTVGLNTGELFF. CDR3 nucleotides: TGTGCCTGGACCGTGGGACTAAACACCGGGGAGCTGTTTTTT. The chain joins TRBV30 to TRBJ2-2, with 7 positions matching TRBD2. The CDR3 is 14 residues long. Germline CDR1 GTSNPN, CDR2 SVGIG (reference sequence). The V segment lost 4 bases and the J segment 2 bases; nucleotides outside the gene matches: 4. The complete variable domain, with remaining parts taken from reference TRBV30 and TRBJ2-2, reads SQTIHQWPATLVQPVGSPLSLECTVEGTSNPNLYWYRQAAGRGLQLLFYSVGIGQISSEVPQNLSASRPQDRQFILSSKKLLLSDSGFYLCAWTVGLNTGELFFGEGSRLTVL.

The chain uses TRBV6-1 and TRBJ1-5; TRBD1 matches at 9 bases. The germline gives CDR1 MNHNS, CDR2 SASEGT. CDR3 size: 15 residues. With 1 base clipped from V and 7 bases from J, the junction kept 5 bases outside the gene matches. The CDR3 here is CASSEGPGQGQPQHF. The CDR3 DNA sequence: TGTGCCAGCAGTGAAGGACCGGGACAGGGACAGCCCCAGCATTTT.

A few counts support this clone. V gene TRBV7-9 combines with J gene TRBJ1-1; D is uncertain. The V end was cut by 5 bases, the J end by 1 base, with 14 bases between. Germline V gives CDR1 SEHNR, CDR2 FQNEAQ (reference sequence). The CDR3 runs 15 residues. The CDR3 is CASSENRGGNTEAFF. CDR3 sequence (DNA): TGTGCCAGCAGCGAAAATCGGGGAGGGAACACTGAAGCTTTCTTT.

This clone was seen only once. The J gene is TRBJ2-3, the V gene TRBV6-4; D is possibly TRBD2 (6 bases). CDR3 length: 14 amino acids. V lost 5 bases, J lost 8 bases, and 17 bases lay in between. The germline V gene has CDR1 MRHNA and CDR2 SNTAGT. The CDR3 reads CASSPTSVHGTQYF. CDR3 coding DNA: TGTGCCAGCAGTCCGACTAGTGTTCACGGTACGCAGTATTTT.

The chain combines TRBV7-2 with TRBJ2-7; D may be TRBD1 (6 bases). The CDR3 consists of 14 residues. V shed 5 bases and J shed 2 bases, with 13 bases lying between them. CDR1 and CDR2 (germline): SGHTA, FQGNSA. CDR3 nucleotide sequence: TGTGCCAGCAGCGCTCGGACAGAACCCTACGAGCAGTACTTC. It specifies CASSARTEPYEQYF.

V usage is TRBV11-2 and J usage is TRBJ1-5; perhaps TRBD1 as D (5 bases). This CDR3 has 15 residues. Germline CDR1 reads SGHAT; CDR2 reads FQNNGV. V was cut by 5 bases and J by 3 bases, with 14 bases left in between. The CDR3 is CASSRDQGTNQPQHF. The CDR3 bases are TGTGCCAGCAGCCGAGACCAGGGTACCAATCAGCCCCAGCATTTT.

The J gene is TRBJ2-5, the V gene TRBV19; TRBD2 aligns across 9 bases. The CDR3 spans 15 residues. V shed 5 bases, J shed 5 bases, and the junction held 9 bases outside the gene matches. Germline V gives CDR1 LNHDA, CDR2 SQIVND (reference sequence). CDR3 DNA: TGTGCCAGTAGTGGGGCGGGGGGGCCGTGGGAGACCCAGTACTTC. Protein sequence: CASSGAGGPWETQYF.

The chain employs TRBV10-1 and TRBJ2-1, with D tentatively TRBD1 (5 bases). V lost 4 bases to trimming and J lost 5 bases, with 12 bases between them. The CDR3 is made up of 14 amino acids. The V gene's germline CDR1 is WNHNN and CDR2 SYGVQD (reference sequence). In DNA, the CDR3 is TGCGCCAGCAGTGCGGCAGGGCAGAACAATGAGCAGTTCTTC. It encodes CASSAAGQNNEQFF.

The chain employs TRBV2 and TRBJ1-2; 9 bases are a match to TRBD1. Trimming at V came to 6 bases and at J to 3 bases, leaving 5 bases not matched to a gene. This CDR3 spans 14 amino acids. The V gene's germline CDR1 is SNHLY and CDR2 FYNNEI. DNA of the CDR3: TGTGCCAGCAGCCTACAGGGGGCCGACTATGGCTACACCTTC. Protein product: CASSLQGADYGYTF.

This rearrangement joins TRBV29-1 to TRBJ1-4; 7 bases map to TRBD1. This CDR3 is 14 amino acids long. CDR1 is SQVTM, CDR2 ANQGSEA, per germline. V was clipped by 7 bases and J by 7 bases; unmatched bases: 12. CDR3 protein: CSATKSGGSEKLFF. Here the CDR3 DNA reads TGCAGCGCCACCAAGTCAGGGGGGAGTGAAAAACTGTTTTTT. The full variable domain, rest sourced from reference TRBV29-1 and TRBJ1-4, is SAVISQKPSRDICQRGTSLTIQCQVDSQVTMMFWYRQQPGQSLTLIATANQGSEATYESGFVIDKFPISRPNLTFSTLTVSNMSPEDSSIYLCSATKSGGSEKLFFGSGTQLSVL.

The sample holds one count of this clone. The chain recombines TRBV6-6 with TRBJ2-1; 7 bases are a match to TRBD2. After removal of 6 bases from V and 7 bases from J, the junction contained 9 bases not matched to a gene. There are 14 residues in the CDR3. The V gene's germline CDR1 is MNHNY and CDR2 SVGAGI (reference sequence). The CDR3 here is CASRTSGDGNEQFF. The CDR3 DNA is TGTGCCAGCAGAACCAGCGGGGACGGTAATGAGCAGTTCTTC.

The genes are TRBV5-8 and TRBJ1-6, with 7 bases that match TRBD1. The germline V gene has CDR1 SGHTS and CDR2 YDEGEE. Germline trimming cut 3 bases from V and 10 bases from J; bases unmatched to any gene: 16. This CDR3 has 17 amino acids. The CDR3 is CASSSGPTGTARSPLHF. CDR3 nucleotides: TGTGCCAGCAGCTCGGGTCCTACCGGGACAGCGAGGTCACCCCTCCACTTT.

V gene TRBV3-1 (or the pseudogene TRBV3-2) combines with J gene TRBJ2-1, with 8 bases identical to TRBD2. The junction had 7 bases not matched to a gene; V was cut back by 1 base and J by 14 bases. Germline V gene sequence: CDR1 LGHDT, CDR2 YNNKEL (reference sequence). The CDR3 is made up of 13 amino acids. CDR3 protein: CASSQAERGLEFF. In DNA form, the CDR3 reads TGTGCCAGCAGCCAAGCCGAGCGGGGGTTGGAGTTCTTC.